This T cell receptor (beta chain) was captured by sequencing in a study of T cells after yellow fever vaccination (dated by TCRdb to about 2019). As for the study more broadly: The SMART-Seq v4 Ultra Low Input RNA kit was used to prepare libraries from fractions with low cell numbers. To track T-cell clones before and after primary and booster YFV17D yellow fever vaccination, bulk TCR alpha and beta repertoires were sequenced longitudinally. Two healthy male donors, one aged 18 to 29 and one aged 30 to 40 years, made up the cohort. Blood samples were taken at several timepoints before and after primary and secondary immunization, and bulk PBMC replicates and cell subsets were isolated. Study-wide findings and limitations: The secondary T-cell response was weaker than the primary response but faster, peaking on day 5 instead of day 15. Computational filtering was required because FACS-sorted repertoires could contain abundant contaminating clonotypes from the bulk population. A small fraction of clonotypes appeared in both the CD4 and CD8 compartments, likely as a result of convergent recombination. Only two donors were included in the study, so the extent to which the findings can be generalized is limited. Most clones expanded after primary vaccination (approximately 97% of CD4 and 70% to 90% of CD8) were re-detected after the booster, suggesting that broad memory maintenance occurred.

Synthesis of TCR cDNA relied on 5'RACE template switching, a step that introduced a universal primer site along with unique molecular identifiers. cDNA synthesis was primed from both the TCR alpha and TCR beta constant segments. Library amplification used two PCR steps, and the second PCR step added sample barcodes and sequencing adapters. Sequencing of libraries was performed on Illumina HiSeq 2500 (2x100 bp) or NovaSeq (2x150 bp). In the authors' own workflow: Reads were demultiplexed and collapsed into UMI consensus sequences with MIGEC, and V(D)J alignment was performed with MiXCR. Clonotypes responding to the vaccine were identified with edgeR on replicate PBMC samples, with the criteria of FDR below 0.01 and a log2 fold change above 5 up to day 15. Each bulk clonotype received a CD4 or CD8 identity based on whether the sequenced CD4 or CD8 repertoire contained that clonotype at higher abundance. The public reads were run again by TCRdb, first through fastp at Q25 and then through MiXCR, and only productive beta chains were kept. When rows share a CDR3 protein, they turn into one entry using the most common DNA and genes. None of the V and J calls come from the authors' own analysis; TCRdb made them. This sample holds some 550,000 distinct CDR3 sequences; under 25% were observed only once. About 13% of the sample is taken by the ten largest.

The germline V gene provides CDR1 MNHEY and CDR2 SVGAGI. V ends up 4 bases short and J 3 bases short, with an unmatched junction base count of 6. The CDR3 spans 14 residues, from the cysteine through the phenylalanine. Only the CDR3 DNA is retained, 42 bases long and in frame from the first base. This clonotype has just a few counts. The target of this receptor is not known. The sample holds no much larger clone one base away, and base qualities are not on file. In light of the paper, this sample's treatment or condition label describes: live attenuated yellow fever vaccine strain. At each blood-draw timepoint, two biological replicates of bulk PBMCs were obtained. A standard Ficoll-Paque protocol was used to isolate PBMCs from peripheral blood. TriZol was used to extract RNA from bulk PBMCs, CD4 and CD8 fractions, and dextramer-positive and dextramer-negative fractions.

The chain links TRBV6-5 with TRBJ2-7, with 7 bases matching TRBD1. Source: PBMCs, taken 15 days after the yellow fever booster vaccination. This TCR was sampled from a man under 40 who received the YFV17D yellow fever vaccine. The CDR3 reads CASSLQGTRYEQYF. The DNA reads TGTGCCAGCAGTTTACAGGGGACCCGCTACGAGCAGTACTTC.